This T cell receptor beta chain stems from a study of blood T cell repertoires in COVID-19. Among Cohort 3 donors, those recovered had two negative PCRs, clearance, or symptom resolution. Clones were sequenced by immunoSEQ multiplex PCR, and TCRdb holds only the in-frame ones, with some missing. The sample holds roughly 400,000 clones, roughly nine tenths seen once. The CDR3 has 16 amino acids. The germline V gene encodes CDR1 SGHTA and CDR2 FQGTGA. With 5 bases clipped from V and 6 bases from J, the junction kept 5 bases outside the gene matches. This receptor was identified in a man aged 25 to 40 who had recovered from COVID-19. The J gene is TRBJ2-1, the V gene TRBV7-3, with 15 positions matching TRBD2. Sequencing input: PBMCs or T cells enriched from blood (not recorded which). CDR3 nucleotides: TGTGCCAGCAGCACTTGGACTAGCGGGAGGGTCAATGAGCAGTTCTTC. Its translation: CASSTWTSGRVNEQFF.